This T cell receptor (beta chain) was documented in a study of blood T cell repertoires in COVID-19. Looking at the study overall: The origin of the acute and convalescent COVID-19 samples was the United States, Italy and Spain. T cells, B-cell-depleted T cells, or PBMCs supplied cDNA or gDNA.

Original processing methods: Estimated nucleated cell counts came from reference gene primer amplification. This table comes from immunoSEQ multiplex PCR, and its TCRdb copy is limited to in-frame clones, with some not included. The D gene and trimming were derived from the DNA, and the V and J assignments and clone size from that table. Altogether 160,000 or so clones are present, approximately 90% being singletons, with the ten largest covering under 5%. The sample comprised peripheral blood. The sequence was obtained from a woman aged 60-75 years who had recovered from COVID-19.

This CDR3 reads CASSVLQGTGELFF. The CDR3 DNA is TGTGCCAGCAGCGTCCTACAGGGCACCGGGGAGCTGTTTTTT. The J gene is TRBJ2-2, the V gene TRBV7-2; D might be TRBD1 (6 bases). Trimming stripped 5 bases from V and 4 bases from J, with 11 bases between. This CDR3 region has 14 residues. CDR1 SGHTA and CDR2 FQGNSA come from the germline V gene.